This TCR beta chain was observed in a study of T cell responses to AZD1222 COVID-19 vaccine. V was pared by 7 bases and J by 2 bases, with 10 bases of the junction left unmatched. CDR3 length: 15 amino acids. Germline loops: CDR1 MDHEN, CDR2 SYDVKM. Comments on this clone: What it recognizes is unknown.

Study conclusions and caveats: Only six or seven AZD1222 recipients were seropositive at baseline.

The repertoire was sequenced with immunoSEQ multiplex PCR; TCRdb's copy has only in-frame clones and lacks some. The table has about 100,000 clones, roughly 83% seen once; the top ten hold about 18%. The specimen was peripheral blood, collected on day 0 of AZD1222 vaccination. The source of this sequence is an adult in good health. V is TRBV28 and J is TRBJ2-7; 8 positions agree with TRBD1. The CDR3: CASISAGTGAYEQYV. The CDR3 coding sequence is TGTGCCAGCATATCCGCGGGGACAGGTGCCTACGAGCAGTACGTC.